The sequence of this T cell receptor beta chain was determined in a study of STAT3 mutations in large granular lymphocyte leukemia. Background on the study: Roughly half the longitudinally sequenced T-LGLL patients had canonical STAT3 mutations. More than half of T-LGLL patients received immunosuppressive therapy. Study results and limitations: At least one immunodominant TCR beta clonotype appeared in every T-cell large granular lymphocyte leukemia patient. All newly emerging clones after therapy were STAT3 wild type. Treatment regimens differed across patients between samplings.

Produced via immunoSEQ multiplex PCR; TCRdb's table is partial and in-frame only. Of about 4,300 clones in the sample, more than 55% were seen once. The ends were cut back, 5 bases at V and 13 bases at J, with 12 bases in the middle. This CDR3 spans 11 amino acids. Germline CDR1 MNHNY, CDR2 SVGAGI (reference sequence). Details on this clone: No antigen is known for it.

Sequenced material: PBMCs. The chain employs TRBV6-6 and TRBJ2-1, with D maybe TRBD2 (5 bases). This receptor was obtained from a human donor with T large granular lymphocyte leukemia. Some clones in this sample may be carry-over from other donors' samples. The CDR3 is CASSPDWSQFF. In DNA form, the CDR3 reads TGTGCCAGCAGTCCGGACTGGTCTCAGTTCTTC.